These 22 T cell receptor beta chains were all obtained from the same sample, sequenced in a study of shared clonotypes between healthy human individuals (dated by TCRdb to 2018 to 2020). The method was the immunoSEQ multiplex PCR assay. TCRdb retrieved this table from immuneACCESS and kept in-frame rearrangements only. Not all clones are present; in checked studies, unresolved V genes account for under half, and no reason is known for the remainder. The sample has over 1.4 million clones on record, 96% of them singletons. The ten largest clones add up to 1% to 1.5% of the sample. The specimen sequenced was naive CD4+ T cells sorted from blood. The sample's cell subset or site label, decoded: CD45RA+ positively selected. These receptors all come from a young man in good health.

The genes are TRBV2 and TRBJ1-1; 7 positions match TRBD1. Per the germline V gene, CDR1 is SNHLY and CDR2 is FYNNEI. The CDR3 covers 13 residues. The trim removed 1 base at V and 8 bases at J, leaving 4 bases unmatched. The chain's CDR3 is CASSEGWDREAFF. CDR3 nucleotide sequence: TGTGCCAGCAGTGAAGGGTGGGACAGAGAAGCTTTCTTT.

This chain connects TRBV9 to TRBJ2-3, with 9 positions matching TRBD2. CDR3 length equals 18 residues. Germline V gene sequence: CDR1 SGDLS, CDR2 YYNGEE. V was pared by 3 bases and J by 3 bases, with 14 bases of the junction left unmatched. The CDR3, as DNA: TGTGCCAGCAGCGGGAGTCCTGGTGGGCTAGCGGGAACAGATACGCAGTATTTT. Amino acid sequence: CASSGSPGGLAGTDTQYF.

The gene calls are TRBV7-6 and TRBJ2-2; 8 bases map to TRBD1. Germline CDR1 and CDR2: SGHVS and FNYEAQ. The V segment lost 4 bases and the J segment 1 base; nucleotides outside the gene matches: 5. The CDR3 consists of 16 residues. CDR3 in amino acids: CASSSRTGMNTGELFF. The CDR3 DNA sequence: TGTGCCAGCAGCTCCCGGACAGGGATGAACACCGGGGAGCTGTTTTTT.

This clone was observed a handful of times. The CDR3 bases are TGTGCCAGTAGGGGGGTATATGGCTACACCTTC. Translation: CASRGVYGYTF. The V call is TRBV19, the J call TRBJ1-2, with TRBD1 as a possible D gene (5 bases). This CDR3 comprises 11 residues. V gave up 6 bases and J gave up 5 bases, with 7 bases separating them. In germline, CDR1 is LNHDA, CDR2 SQIVND (reference sequence). The full variable domain, in which reference TRBV19 and TRBJ1-2 provide the parts outside the CDR3, is DGGITQSPKYLFRKEGQNVTLSCEQNLNHDAMYWYRQDPGQGLRLIYYSQIVNDFQKGDIAEGYSVSREKKESFPLTVTSAQKNPTAFYLCASRGVYGYTFGSGTRLTVV.

Notes on this clone: This CDR3 is also generated by other DNA sequences in the sample. This sequence joins TRBV27 and TRBJ2-7; D is uncertain. CDR1 is MNHEY, CDR2 SMNVEV, per germline (reference sequence). The CDR3 extends over 13 amino acids. V was clipped by 2 bases and J by 1 base, with 6 bases between them. CDR3 protein: CASSLTGSYEQYF. The CDR3 bases are TGTGCCAGCAGTTTAACTGGGTCCTACGAGCAGTACTTC.

This clone showed up just once. The V call is TRBV7-2, the J call TRBJ2-1, with D possibly being TRBD2 (6 bases). CDR1 is SGHTA, CDR2 FQGNSA, per germline. The CDR3 extends over 14 amino acids. The V end was cut by 10 bases, the J end by 9 bases, with 22 bases between. The CDR3 is CANPLAPGSGEQFF. The CDR3, as DNA: TGTGCCAACCCACTAGCCCCCGGTTCCGGTGAGCAGTTCTTC.

V usage is TRBV18 and J usage is TRBJ2-7, with D perhaps TRBD1 or TRBD2 (6 bases each). Trimming cost V 3 bases and J 6 bases, with 18 bases left between them. The CDR3 is 15 amino acids. The germline CDR1 and CDR2 sequences are KGHSH and LQKENI. The DNA of the CDR3 is TGTGCCAGCTCACCCTCTACGGGGGCGCAGGGCGAGCAGTACTTC. This translates into CASSPSTGAQGEQYF.

The chain carries TRBV7-2 and TRBJ2-1; 8 nucleotides align to TRBD1. The CDR3 sequence is 15 residues long. Germline CDR1 SGHTA, CDR2 FQGNSA. The V and J ends lost 4 bases and 2 bases, in that order; junction bases with no gene match: 4. The CDR3 nucleotides read TGTGCCAGCAGCTCCGACAGGGGAACCTACAATGAGCAGTTCTTC. It encodes CASSSDRGTYNEQFF.

The chain couples TRBV5-5 to TRBJ1-1; tentative D call: TRBD1 (6 bases). V lost 0 bases and J lost 4, with 10 bases in between. The CDR3 contains 14 residues. The germline CDR1 and CDR2 sequences are SGHKS and YYEKEE (reference sequence). The CDR3 is CASSLVRGATEAFF. CDR3 DNA: TGTGCCAGCAGCTTGGTCAGGGGTGCCACTGAAGCTTTCTTT.

The chain carries TRBV5-6 and TRBJ2-7; the D gene could be TRBD1 or TRBD2 (5 bases each). Trimming removed 3 bases at V and 5 bases at J, with 12 bases between. This CDR3 comprises 13 residues. In germline, CDR1 is SGHDT, CDR2 YYEEEE. The CDR3 loop reads CASSSGPFNEQYF. The DNA of the CDR3 is TGTGCCAGCAGCTCGGGACCCTTTAACGAGCAGTACTTC.

This clone was observed once. The CDR3 spells CASSPFDRATEAFF. DNA of the CDR3: TGCGCCAGCAGCCCGTTCGACAGGGCCACTGAAGCTTTCTTT. The chain carries TRBV5-1 and TRBJ1-1, with 7 bases identical to TRBD1. V was clipped by 4 bases and J by 4 bases; unmatched bases: 7. The CDR3 runs to 14 residues. CDR1 is SGHRS, CDR2 YFSETQ, per germline.

This chain links TRBV5-5 with TRBJ2-1; D assignment may be TRBD1 or TRBD2 (6 bases each). The CDR3 runs 16 residues. CDR1 is SGHKS and CDR2 is YYEKEE in the germline V gene (reference sequence). V lost 0 bases and J 4 bases, leaving 14 bases between the germline ends. The CDR3 region is CASSLEAGGSYNEQFF. The CDR3 coding sequence is TGTGCCAGCAGCTTGGAGGCCGGGGGCTCATACAATGAGCAGTTCTTC.

The chain has TRBV7-6 and TRBJ2-7, with D perhaps TRBD2 (5 bases). Germline V lookup: CDR1 SGHVS, CDR2 FNYEAQ. The CDR3 extends over 14 amino acids. Trimming stripped 5 bases from V and 7 bases from J, with 18 bases between. Here the CDR3 reads CASSRTVMREEQYF. The CDR3 nucleotides read TGTGCCAGCAGCCGGACCGTGATGAGGGAAGAGCAGTACTTC.

The chain recombines TRBV7-2 with TRBJ2-7, with D possibly matching TRBD2 (6 bases). This CDR3 contains 15 residues. The germline V gene encodes CDR1 SGHTA and CDR2 FQGNSA. The ends were cut back, 5 bases at V and 0 bases at J, with 14 bases in the middle. The CDR3 is CASSRGTLNSYEQYF. As DNA, the CDR3 is TGTGCCAGCAGCCGCGGGACTCTTAACTCCTACGAGCAGTACTTC.

A remark on this clone: Additional DNA sequences in this sample encode the identical CDR3. The rearrangement joins TRBV29-1 to TRBJ2-5, with D unclear. The CDR3 is made up of 11 amino acids. The V end lost 4 bases, the J end lost 4 bases, and 7 bases lay between the germline ends. Looked up from germline, CDR1 is SQVTM and CDR2 is ANQGSEA. For the CDR3, the DNA is TGCAGCGTTGGGGTGGGAGAGACCCAGTACTTC. Translation gives CSVGVGETQYF.

The gene calls are TRBV7-3 and TRBJ2-4; D perhaps matches TRBD2 (5 bases). This CDR3 is built from 14 residues. CDR1 SGHTA and CDR2 FQGTGA come from the germline V gene. V was pared by 4 bases and J by 3 bases, with 10 bases between. CDR3: CASSSGKGKNIQYF. In DNA, the CDR3 is TGTGCCAGCAGCTCGGGGAAGGGCAAAAACATTCAGTACTTC.

V gene TRBV18 combines with J gene TRBJ2-7; TRBD1 agrees at 9 bases. With V trimmed by 4 bases and J by 3 bases, 13 bases remained unmatched. CDR3 length equals 17 residues. Germline V CDR1 and CDR2: KGHSH, LQKENI. Written as DNA, the CDR3 is TGTGCCAGCTCACTGGAACTATGGGACAGGGAGGACTACGAGCAGTACTTC. Protein product: CASSLELWDREDYEQYF.

The chain employs TRBV25-1 and TRBJ2-3; the match to TRBD2 covers 7 bases. The CDR3 is made up of 17 amino acids. Germline V gene lookup returns CDR1 MGHDK and CDR2 SYGVNS. J was trimmed by 1 base and V by 6 bases; bases with no gene match: 13. The CDR3 DNA reads TGTGCCAGCAGCCCCGGTGGGGAGGGGACCCGCACAGATACGCAGTATTTT. Translated, it gives CASSPGGEGTRTDTQYF.

CDR3 region: CASRLEGEGGELFF. CDR3 coding DNA: TGTGCCAGCAGACTGGAGGGGGAGGGCGGGGAGCTGTTTTTT. This sequence joins TRBV27 and TRBJ2-2, with a weak D call TRBD2 (7 bases). There are 14 residues in the CDR3. Germline CDR1 MNHEY, CDR2 SMNVEV (reference sequence). V lost 6 bases to trimming and J lost 7 bases, with 15 bases between them.

The chain links TRBV19 to TRBJ1-5; D may be TRBD1 (5 bases). The germline V gene encodes CDR1 LNHDA and CDR2 SQIVND (reference sequence). With 3 bases removed from V and 5 bases from J, the gap between germline ends came to 11 bases. This CDR3 comprises 14 residues. CDR3 bases: TGTGCCAGTAGTATTAGGCGGGGCTATCAGCCCCAGCATTTT. Amino acid sequence: CASSIRRGYQPQHF. Combining the CDR3 with reference TRBV19 and TRBJ1-5 gives the whole variable domain DGGITQSPKYLFRKEGQNVTLSCEQNLNHDAMYWYRQDPGQGLRLIYYSQIVNDFQKGDIAEGYSVSREKKESFPLTVTSAQKNPTAFYLCASSIRRGYQPQHFGDGTRLSIL.

V usage is TRBV4-1 and J usage is TRBJ2-3; 9 nucleotides agree with TRBD1. This CDR3 comprises 16 residues. CDR1 is MGHRA and CDR2 is YSYEKL in the germline V gene. Trimming removed 0 bases from V and 2 bases from J; junction bases left unmatched: 3. The CDR3 DNA sequence: TGCGCCAGCAGCCAAGAGCGACAGGGGGACACAGATACGCAGTATTTT. Translated: CASSQERQGDTDTQYF.

On this clone: The identical CDR3 is also encoded by other nucleotide sequences in the sample. In DNA, the CDR3 is TGTGCCAGCAGCTTGGTTGGGCAGCCCCAGCATTTT. This encodes CASSLVGQPQHF. V and J are TRBV5-4 and TRBJ1-5; no clear D gene. Per germline, CDR1 SGHNT and CDR2 YYREEE (reference sequence). The CDR3 extends over 12 amino acids. V lost 0 bases and J lost 7, with 5 bases in between.